A single sample is the source of the 25 T cell receptor beta chains below, sequenced in a study of CD4+ T cells in melanoma. Sequenced by immunoSEQ multiplex PCR; TCRdb stores in-frame clones only, minus some. The table records fewer than 150,000 clones, about 93% of them present only once. The receptors come from a human donor with melanoma.

The rearrangement links TRBV6-1 to TRBJ1-5; possibly TRBD1 for D (5 bases). Per germline, CDR1 MNHNS and CDR2 SASEGT. CDR3 length: 15 amino acids. V lost 5 bases and J lost 1, with 12 bases in between. The CDR3 coding sequence is TGTGCCAGCAGTCGGGACCGAGTAAGCAATCAGCCCCAGCATTTT. Translated: CASSRDRVSNQPQHF.

This clone was observed once. The chain employs TRBV2 and TRBJ2-2, with TRBD1 matching 9 bases. There are 16 residues in the CDR3. V trimming: 4 bases; J trimming: 7 bases; junction bases outside the gene matches: 10. Germline CDR1 reads SNHLY; CDR2 reads FYNNEI. CDR3 sequence reads: CASSGTPGQGSGELFF. In nucleotides, the CDR3 is TGTGCCAGCAGTGGGACCCCGGGACAGGGTAGCGGGGAGCTGTTTTTT.

The genes are TRBV11-3 and TRBJ2-3; possibly TRBD1 for D (6 bases). Germline V gene sequence: CDR1 SGHNT, CDR2 YENEEA. V shed 1 base and J shed 2 bases, with 10 bases lying between them. CDR3 length: 15 amino acids. The CDR3 coding sequence is TGTGCCAGCAGCTTAGGACAGGCCGCCACAGATACGCAGTATTTT. Residues: CASSLGQAATDTQYF.

V and J are TRBV9 and TRBJ1-1; no reliable D call. Trimming cost V 3 bases and J 2 bases, with 8 bases left between them. This CDR3 comprises 13 residues. From germline, CDR1 is SGDLS and CDR2 YYNGEE. The CDR3 nucleotides read TGTGCCAGCAGCGAAAGGTCCAACACTGAAGCTTTCTTT. The encoded protein is CASSERSNTEAFF.

The rearrangement uses TRBV15 and TRBJ2-1; 15 nucleotides line up with TRBD2. Germline lookup yields CDR1 LNHNV and CDR2 YYDKDF (reference sequence). The CDR3 is 16 residues long. V lost 5 bases and J lost 8; bases outside the gene matches: 7. The CDR3 nucleotides read TGTGCCACCAGCTATGGGACTAGCGGGGGGAACGATGAGCAGTTCTTC. Residues: CATSYGTSGGNDEQFF.

CDR3 protein: CASSQDQGASGYTF. The CDR3 DNA reads as TGCGCCAGCAGCCAAGACCAGGGGGCGAGTGGCTACACCTTC. The chain carries TRBV4-1 and TRBJ1-2, with 8 bases that match TRBD1. This CDR3 contains 14 residues. V gave up 0 bases and J gave up 7 bases; unmatched junction bases: 4. In germline, CDR1 is MGHRA, CDR2 YSYEKL.

This chain links TRBV29-1 with TRBJ2-7; tentatively, D is TRBD1 (6 bases). CDR1 is SQVTM, CDR2 ANQGSEA, per germline. V was trimmed by 3 bases and J by 6 bases, leaving 12 bases between them. The CDR3 contains 12 residues. CDR3 in amino acids: CSVETGLGEQYF. CDR3 DNA: TGCAGCGTTGAGACAGGACTGGGCGAGCAGTACTTC.

This chain links TRBV5-4 with TRBJ2-1; 7 nucleotides match TRBD1. Germline CDR1 SGHNT, CDR2 YYREEE (reference sequence). The CDR3 length is 14 residues. Unmatched junction bases numbered 5, after V lost 4 bases and J lost 4 bases. The CDR3 reads CASSARDRYNEQFF. In DNA, the CDR3 is TGTGCCAGCAGCGCCCGGGACAGATACAATGAGCAGTTCTTC.

This rearrangement joins TRBV27 to TRBJ2-7; the D gene is possibly TRBD1 (6 bases). V was pared by 6 bases and J by 2 bases, with 17 bases between. Germline lookup yields CDR1 MNHEY and CDR2 SMNVEV (reference sequence). The CDR3 totals 15 residues. For the CDR3, the DNA is TGTGCCAGCAGGAAAAACACAGGGAAGGCCTACGAGCAGTACTTC. Translation: CASRKNTGKAYEQYF.

J is TRBJ2-5 and V is TRBV25-1; TRBD2 matches at 8 bases. The CDR3 has 17 amino acids. Per the germline V gene, CDR1 is MGHDK and CDR2 is SYGVNS. J was trimmed by 11 bases and V by 3 bases; bases with no gene match: 20. The CDR3 coding sequence is TGTGCCAGCAGTGATATGGCCGGGAGGGCACGCGCGGGGGAGCAGTACTTC. Its protein product is CASSDMAGRARAGEQYF. Variable domain in full (rest from reference TRBV25-1 and TRBJ2-5): EADIYQTPRYLVIGTGKKITLECSQTMGHDKMYWYQQDPGMELHLIHYSYGVNSTEKGDLSSESTVSRIRTEHFPLTLESARPSHTSQYLCASSDMAGRARAGEQYFGPGTRLLVL.

The chain joins TRBV11-3 to TRBJ2-3, with D hard to call. Germline V gives CDR1 SGHNT, CDR2 YENEEA. V shed 1 base and J shed 2 bases, with 10 bases lying between them. The CDR3 covers 15 residues. CDR3 region: CASSLGQTNTDTQYF. The CDR3 DNA reads as TGTGCCAGCAGCTTAGGGCAGACGAACACAGATACGCAGTATTTT.

The chain uses TRBV5-1 and TRBJ2-1; 9 positions agree with TRBD2. The CDR3 is 18 amino acids. The germline V gene has CDR1 SGHRS and CDR2 YFSETQ. The trim removed 1 base at V and 2 bases at J, leaving 10 bases unmatched. CDR3 sequence reads: CASSLFSLASGAYNEQFF. In DNA form, the CDR3 reads TGCGCCAGCAGCTTGTTCTCTCTGGCTAGCGGGGCCTACAATGAGCAGTTCTTC.

The V and J genes are TRBV29-1 and TRBJ2-2; 7 bases line up with TRBD1. Per germline, CDR1 SQVTM and CDR2 ANQGSEA. This CDR3 is built from 14 residues. V was pared by 5 bases and J by 4 bases, with 7 bases of the junction left unmatched. The CDR3 loop reads CSVSGQGVTGELFF. The CDR3 coding sequence is TGCAGCGTTTCCGGTCAGGGGGTCACCGGGGAGCTGTTTTTT.

The gene calls are TRBV6-1 and TRBJ1-5; D remains unclear. From germline, CDR1 is MNHNS and CDR2 SASEGT. The CDR3 is 14 amino acids. V was trimmed by 5 bases and J by 5 bases, leaving 13 bases between them. The chain's CDR3 is CASSRSEGDQPQHF. CDR3 nucleotide sequence: TGTGCCAGCAGTCGATCCGAGGGAGATCAGCCCCAGCATTTT.

The chain couples TRBV7-3 to TRBJ2-3; D remains unclear. The germline V gene has CDR1 SGHTA and CDR2 FQGTGA. There are 15 residues in the CDR3. The germline V and J ends were trimmed by 3 bases and 1 base, with 11 bases remaining between them. The CDR3 sequence: CASSLERRRTDTQYF. The DNA for the CDR3 is TGTGCCAGCAGCTTGGAACGAAGGCGCACAGATACGCAGTATTTT.

The chain recombines TRBV5-6 with TRBJ2-7; 7 bases line up with TRBD1. This CDR3 has 15 residues. The V gene end was trimmed by 4 bases and the J gene end by 0 bases; junction bases not matched to a gene: 7. Germline assignment: CDR1 SGHDT and CDR2 YYEEEE. The CDR3 region has the DNA TGTGCCAGCAGCGCCGGGACAGCTTACTCCTACGAGCAGTACTTC. Its protein product is CASSAGTAYSYEQYF.

The chain carries TRBV5-1 and TRBJ1-1, with D unresolved. This CDR3 has 15 amino acids. Per germline, CDR1 SGHRS and CDR2 YFSETQ. V lost 1 base, J lost 0 bases, and 10 bases lay in between. The CDR3 loop is CASSLNQNMNTEAFF. CDR3 bases: TGCGCCAGCAGCTTGAATCAGAACATGAACACTGAAGCTTTCTTT.

The chain employs TRBV5-1 and TRBJ2-3; D might be TRBD1 or TRBD2, each matching 5 bases. CDR1 SGHRS and CDR2 YFSETQ come from the germline V gene. Deletions cut 7 bases from V and 4 bases from J, with 25 bases between. The CDR3 extends over 17 amino acids. CDR3 sequence: CASRLRDQPLSSDTQYF. CDR3 in DNA: TGCGCCAGCCGCCTCCGGGACCAACCCTTGTCCTCAGATACGCAGTATTTT.

V and J are TRBV6-1 and TRBJ1-1; no reliable D call. Germline V gene sequence: CDR1 MNHNS, CDR2 SASEGT. V was pared by 10 bases and J by 1 base, with 13 bases between. This CDR3 region has 13 residues. CDR3 protein: CATSPVWNTEAFF. The DNA for the CDR3 is TGTGCCACCTCTCCGGTATGGAACACTGAAGCTTTCTTT.

The rearrangement uses TRBV7-9 and TRBJ1-2, with a weak D call TRBD1 (6 bases). Per the germline V gene, CDR1 is SEHNR and CDR2 is FQNEAQ (reference sequence). The CDR3 covers 14 residues. Trimming stripped 1 base from V and 7 bases from J, with 13 bases between. The CDR3 is CASSLGGQGLGYTF. As DNA, the CDR3 is TGTGCCAGCAGCTTAGGGGGCCAGGGGCTTGGCTACACCTTC.

This rearrangement joins TRBV7-9 to TRBJ1-1; D remains ambiguous. The CDR3 runs to 15 residues. Trimming took 1 base from V and 0 from J, leaving 9 bases between them. CDR1 and CDR2 from the germline V gene are SEHNR and FQNEAQ (reference sequence). The CDR3 bases are TGTGCCAGCAGCTTAGGGGCGTCTATGAACACTGAAGCTTTCTTT. This encodes CASSLGASMNTEAFF.

The chain joins TRBV2 to TRBJ1-5, with D uncertain. The CDR3 extends over 18 amino acids. Germline CDR1 SNHLY, CDR2 FYNNEI. Deletions cut 5 bases from V and 5 bases from J, with 25 bases between. CDR3 DNA: TGTGCCAGCAGTCCACGGACGGGCTCATCCATTTCCGATCAGCCCCAGCATTTT. This sequence encodes CASSPRTGSSISDQPQHF. The full variable domain, with the rest looked up from reference TRBV2 and TRBJ1-5, is EPEVTQTPSHQVTQMGQEVILRCVPISNHLYFYWYRQILGQKVEFLVSFYNNEISEKSEIFDDQFSVERPDGSNFTLKIRSTKLEDSAMYFCASSPRTGSSISDQPQHFGDGTRLSIL.

This clone has just one count. J is TRBJ1-1 and V is TRBV2, with D possibly TRBD1 on 5 matching bases. The germline V and J ends were trimmed by 8 bases and 5 bases, with 15 bases remaining between them. This CDR3 region has 13 residues. Germline CDR1 reads SNHLY; CDR2 reads FYNNEI. DNA of the CDR3: TGTGCCAGCGAGAAGGGGTCTTGGACTGAAGCTTTCTTT. Its translation is CASEKGSWTEAFF.

This CDR3 is CASTHRGYGYTF. In DNA, the CDR3 is TGTGCCAGCACCCACCGGGGCTATGGCTACACCTTC. The rearrangement links TRBV5-8 to TRBJ1-2; D uncertain. Trimming left V 6 bases short and J 4 bases short, with 10 bases between. Germline lookup yields CDR1 SGHTS and CDR2 YDEGEE. There are 12 residues in the CDR3.

CDR3 in DNA: TGTGCCAGCAGCATACAGGGTCCGTACGAGCAGTACTTC. Amino acids: CASSIQGPYEQYF. This chain joins TRBV7-9 and TRBJ2-5; the D gene is possibly TRBD1 (6 bases). The better agreement between TRBJ2-7 and the DNA end casts doubt on the J call. CDR3 length: 13 residues. Germline CDR1 is SEHNR and CDR2 is FQNEAQ (reference sequence).